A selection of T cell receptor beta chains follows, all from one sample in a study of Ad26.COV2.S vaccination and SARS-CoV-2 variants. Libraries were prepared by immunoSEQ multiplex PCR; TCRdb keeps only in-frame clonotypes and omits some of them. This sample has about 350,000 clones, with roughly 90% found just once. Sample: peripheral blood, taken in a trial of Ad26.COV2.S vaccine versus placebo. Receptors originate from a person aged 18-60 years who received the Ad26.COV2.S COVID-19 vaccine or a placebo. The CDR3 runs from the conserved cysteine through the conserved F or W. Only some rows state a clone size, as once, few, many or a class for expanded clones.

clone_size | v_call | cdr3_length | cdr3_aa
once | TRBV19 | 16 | CASSMGATNLLHEQYF
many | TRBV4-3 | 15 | CASSHVGQGMPTQYF
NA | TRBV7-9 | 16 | CASTLGGGLSIYGYTF
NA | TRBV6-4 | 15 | CASSDSEQGHSPLHF
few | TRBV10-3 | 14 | CAISEGRTNEKLFF
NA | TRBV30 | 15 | CAWSQKGASNQPQHF
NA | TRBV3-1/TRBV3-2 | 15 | CASSQDLGGDQPQHF
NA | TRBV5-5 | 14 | CASSPNSQGYTIYF
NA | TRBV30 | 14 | CAWSVLAGAYEQYF
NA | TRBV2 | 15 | CASSEASFPGNEAFF
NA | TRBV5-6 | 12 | CASTRGYTEAFF
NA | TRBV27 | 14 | CASSPTGSSYEQYF
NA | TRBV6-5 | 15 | CASSLDRGMTLEAFF
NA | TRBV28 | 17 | CASSLGRGPAFTDTQYF
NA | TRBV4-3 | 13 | CASSPDQNTEAFF
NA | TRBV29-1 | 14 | CSAGEGAGANVLTF
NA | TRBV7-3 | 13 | CASRGAGGSEQFF
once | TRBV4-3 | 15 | CASSQDWGSGEKLFF
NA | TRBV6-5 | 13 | CASRRTGYTEAFF
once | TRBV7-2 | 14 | CASSLRLSPETQYF
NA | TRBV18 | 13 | CASSPRTGNGYTF
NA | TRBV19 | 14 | CASSIGRVNTEAFF
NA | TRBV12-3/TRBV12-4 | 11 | CASSWGGPQHF
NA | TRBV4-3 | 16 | CASSQDRAGFTDTQYF
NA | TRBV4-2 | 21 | CASSQEVLISFSGWSYNEQFF
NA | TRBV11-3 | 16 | CASSLEKGGGTYEQYF
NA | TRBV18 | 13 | CASSPPSSSEQFF
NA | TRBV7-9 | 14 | CASSLDRGLDGYTF
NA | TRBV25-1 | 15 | CASSEETGVYTEAFF
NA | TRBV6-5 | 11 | CASSGANVLTF
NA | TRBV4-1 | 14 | CASSQDFLRGEQYF
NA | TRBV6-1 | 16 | CASSEARGGQPYEQYF
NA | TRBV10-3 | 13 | CAIKDGPNTEAFF
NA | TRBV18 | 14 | CASAREFMADTQYF
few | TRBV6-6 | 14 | CASSQTLTPQKLFF
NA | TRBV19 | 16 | CASSIDRAFSGNTIYF
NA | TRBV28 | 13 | CASGGPGDEKLFF
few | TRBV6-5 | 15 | CASSYAVSGAYGYTF
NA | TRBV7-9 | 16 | CATKNLQTGVNYEQYF